The text below deals with one T cell receptor beta chain. These data belong to a study of blood T cell repertoires in COVID-19. The V gene's germline CDR1 is KGHSH and CDR2 LQKENI. This CDR3 spans 16 amino acids. With 6 bases removed from V and 0 bases from J, the gap between germline ends came to 14 bases. Measured with immunoSEQ multiplex PCR; TCRdb has only the in-frame clones, and not every one. The sample shows some 180,000 clones, approximately 80% of them seen only once. The source material was peripheral blood. The chain employs TRBV18 and TRBJ2-2, with D maybe TRBD1 (7 bases). The clonotype originates from a middle-aged woman with COVID-19, enrolled during active disease. CDR3 sequence: CASSRGQPTNTGELFF. As DNA, the CDR3 is TGTGCCAGCTCGCGGGGACAGCCTACGAACACCGGGGAGCTGTTTTTT.